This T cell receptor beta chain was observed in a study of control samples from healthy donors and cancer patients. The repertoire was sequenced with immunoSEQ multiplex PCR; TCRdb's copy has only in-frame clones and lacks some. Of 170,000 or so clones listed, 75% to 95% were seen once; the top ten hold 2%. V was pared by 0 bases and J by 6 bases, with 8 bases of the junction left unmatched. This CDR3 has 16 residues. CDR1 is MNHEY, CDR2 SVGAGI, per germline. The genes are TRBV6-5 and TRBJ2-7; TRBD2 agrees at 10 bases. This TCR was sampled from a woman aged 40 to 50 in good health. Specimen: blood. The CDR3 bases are TGTGCCAGCAGTTACTCTTCAGCGGGGGGGACTGCCGAGCAGTACTTC. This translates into CASSYSSAGGTAEQYF.